This T cell receptor beta chain was observed in a study of monozygotic twins with inflammatory bowel disease. Germline CDR1 DFQATT, CDR2 SNEGSKA (reference sequence). There are 15 residues in the CDR3. TCRdb re-called the 5' RACE reads; every CDR3 protein appears as one record, without DNA. This sample's clone table lists 80,000 or so distinct CDR3 sequences. The sequencing sample was made of blood. This TCR was recovered from a human donor with ulcerative colitis or Crohn's disease, or a healthy co-twin of an affected twin (not recorded which). The chain links TRBV20-1 to TRBJ1-5; TCRdb gives TRBD1 as the D gene, but with no DNA this cannot be confirmed. The CDR3 protein is CSARRGQGHSQPQHF.